The clone carrying this TCR beta chain was seen repeatedly, ten times or more. The target antigen is unknown. TCR beta CDR3 region amplification was performed from RNA transcripts. An initial round of RT-PCR targeting the TCR CDR3 relied on the HTBI primer set. TCRdb reanalysed the multiplex PCR reads using MiXCR and keeps one entry per CDR3 protein. Among over 500,000 distinct CDR3 sequences, about 15% were seen once, and the ten largest hold 25% to 30%. A Clinical Activity Score of at least 3, a NOSPECS grade of at least 4 and a duration under 3 months were recorded in the ophthalmopathy patients. Lactation, pregnancy, other autoimmune disease or uncontrolled infection excluded patients. The data stem from a study of T cells in Graves' hyperthyroidism and ophthalmopathy. The study, taken as a whole, reports: Model predictions of ophthalmopathy came a median 6.5 months before onset.

This CDR3 contains 13 residues. The germline V and J ends were trimmed by 8 bases and 5 bases, with 13 bases remaining between them. Germline V gene lookup returns CDR1 MDHEN and CDR2 SYDVKM. This TCR was recovered from a woman aged 25-40 years with Graves' ophthalmopathy. The rearrangement links TRBV28 to TRBJ2-1, with a tentative D call TRBD1 (5 bases). Sequenced input: blood. CDR3 region: CASGRTQDNEQFF. The CDR3 DNA sequence: TGTGCCAGCGGCAGGACACAAGACAATGAGCAGTTCTTC.